This entry lists 21 T cell receptor beta chains sequenced from one sample in a study of cytomegalovirus exposure and HLA in healthy donors. The PCR used 60 Vbeta and 13 Jbeta primers. Sequencing used immunoSEQ multiplex PCR; TCRdb keeps in-frame clones, though not all of them. The sample records about 60,000 clones, about 77% being singletons. Sequenced sample: PBMCs. The source is a female donor in good health and CMV-seronegative.

The chain joins TRBV7-2 to TRBJ1-1; unclear D gene. In germline, CDR1 is SGHTA, CDR2 FQGNSA. CDR3 length equals 18 residues. V lost 0 bases and J lost 0, with 17 bases in between. CDR3 in amino acids: CASSLAFAVSAMNTEAFF. The DNA of the CDR3 is TGTGCCAGCAGCTTAGCTTTTGCGGTTTCTGCAATGAACACTGAAGCTTTCTTT.

DNA of the CDR3: TGTGCCATCCTTGGGGGCCAAAACGGGCGGGGGCCCTTACAAGAGACCCAGTACTTC. The encoded protein is CAILGGQNGRGPLQETQYF. The genes are TRBV7-9 and TRBJ2-5; maybe TRBD2 (7 bases). The CDR3 has 19 amino acids. Looked up from germline, CDR1 is SEHNR and CDR2 is FQNEAQ (reference sequence). Trimming pared 10 bases from V and 2 bases from J, leaving 32 bases between.

This clone was detected only a few times. The chain combines TRBV7-2 with TRBJ2-7; the D gene is possibly TRBD1 (7 bases). CDR3 length: 13 amino acids. With 1 base removed from V and 9 bases from J, the gap between germline ends came to 13 bases. Germline V gives CDR1 SGHTA, CDR2 FQGNSA. The CDR3 DNA is TGTGCCAGCAGCTTAGACTCGGGGGACAGGCAGTACTTC. It encodes CASSLDSGDRQYF.

For the CDR3, the DNA is TGCGCCAGCAGTGAGTTGGGGGCTGAGTTATCGAGCTCTGGAAACACCATATATTTT. Translating it yields CASSELGAELSSSGNTIYF. V and J are TRBV10-2 and TRBJ1-3; maybe TRBD1 (6 bases). The CDR3 runs to 19 residues. Between the trimmed V and J ends, which lost 1 base and 0 bases, there was a span of 19 bases. Germline CDR1 is WSHSY and CDR2 is SAAADI.

The rearrangement joins TRBV4-1 to TRBJ2-5; 10 bases map to TRBD2. V gave up 1 base and J gave up 3 bases; unmatched junction bases: 5. Germline V lookup: CDR1 MGHRA, CDR2 YSYEKL. The CDR3 length is 16 residues. This chain's CDR3 is CASSQGLAGGEETQYF. For the CDR3, the DNA is TGCGCCAGCAGCCAAGGACTAGCGGGCGGAGAAGAGACCCAGTACTTC.

The chain employs TRBV18 and TRBJ2-3; D not resolved. Germline V gene sequence: CDR1 KGHSH, CDR2 LQKENI. V lost 2 bases and J lost 3, with 6 bases in between. The CDR3 has 13 amino acids. CDR3 nucleotides: TGTGCCAGCTCACCAGTCCAAACAGATACGCAGTATTTT. It yields the protein CASSPVQTDTQYF.

The chain has TRBV5-1 and TRBJ2-1; TRBD2 aligns across 15 bases. The CDR3 covers 18 residues. Losses at the gene ends were 2 bases for V and 4 bases for J; bases not matched to a gene: 7. Germline CDR1 is SGHRS and CDR2 is YFSETQ. The CDR3 bases are TGCGCCAGCAGCTTCTTCGGACTAGCGGGGGGGCGGTACAATGAGCAGTTCTTC. As protein: CASSFFGLAGGRYNEQFF.

The rearrangement uses TRBV19 and TRBJ2-1, with 9 nucleotides matching TRBD2. This CDR3 region has 19 residues. V lost 1 base to trimming and J lost 0 bases; unmatched junction nucleotides: 10. CDR1 LNHDA and CDR2 SQIVND come from the germline V gene (reference sequence). The CDR3 loop reads CASSIVRLAGLSSYNEQFF. As DNA, the CDR3 is TGTGCCAGTAGTATAGTAAGGCTAGCGGGGTTGAGCTCCTACAATGAGCAGTTCTTC.

The chain couples TRBV4-2 to TRBJ1-6; no clear D. Germline V CDR1 and CDR2: LGHNA, YNFKEQ. V lost 0 bases and J lost 6, with 12 bases in between. This CDR3 has 16 residues. The CDR3 coding sequence is TGTGCCAGCAGCCAAGATCGGGATAGGGCTAATTCACCCCTCCACTTT. It translates to CASSQDRDRANSPLHF.

The rearrangement joins TRBV10-3 to TRBJ2-1; 8 nucleotides agree with TRBD2. V lost 0 bases, J lost 8 bases, and 3 bases stayed unmatched. CDR1 and CDR2 (germline): ENHRY, SYGVKD. The CDR3 consists of 14 residues. CDR3 bases: TGTGCCATCAGTGAGTCTATCGGGGGGGATGAGCAGTTCTTC. Its translation: CAISESIGGDEQFF.

The chain joins TRBV19 to TRBJ2-7; D gene ambiguous. CDR1 and CDR2 (germline): LNHDA, SQIVND (reference sequence). The CDR3 runs to 13 residues. Trimming removed 8 bases from V and 1 base from J, with 12 bases in between. CDR3 region: CASSYGSSYEQYF. The CDR3 DNA reads as TGTGCCAGTTCATACGGTTCGTCCTACGAGCAGTACTTC.

The chain couples TRBV18 to TRBJ2-6; 8 bases line up with TRBD1. Trimming removed 4 bases from V and 1 base from J; junction bases left unmatched: 6. This CDR3 is built from 17 residues. The germline V gene encodes CDR1 KGHSH and CDR2 LQKENI. CDR3: CASSRSGGLSGANVLTF. The CDR3 coding sequence is TGTGCCAGCTCACGGTCAGGGGGCTTATCTGGGGCCAACGTCCTGACTTTC. Looking up the rest from reference TRBV18 and TRBJ2-6 gives the full variable domain: NAGVMQNPRHLVRRRGQEARLRCSPMKGHSHVYWYRQLPEEGLKFMVYLQKENIIDESGMPKERFSAEFPKEGPSILRIQQVVRGDSAAYFCASSRSGGLSGANVLTFGAGSRLTVL.

This clone was picked up a small number of times. V gene TRBV28 combines with J gene TRBJ1-2, with a weak D call TRBD1 (6 bases). The CDR3 sequence is 14 residues long. Germline V gene sequence: CDR1 MDHEN, CDR2 SYDVKM. Trimming shortened V by 1 base and J by 4 bases, and 10 bases separated the two germline ends. The CDR3: CASSLLGGAYGYTF. In nucleotides, the CDR3 is TGTGCCAGCAGTTTATTGGGGGGGGCCTATGGCTACACCTTC.

This clone was counted once. The rearrangement links TRBV29-1 to TRBJ2-6; no firm D call. The CDR3 spans 14 residues. The V end lost 1 base, the J end lost 2 bases, and 6 bases lay between the germline ends. The germline gives CDR1 SQVTM, CDR2 ANQGSEA. CDR3 loop: CSVEGAAGANVLTF. The CDR3, as DNA: TGCAGCGTTGAAGGGGCCGCTGGGGCCAACGTCCTGACTTTC.

This chain's CDR3 is CSVRGGLATDTQYF. The CDR3 nucleotides are TGCAGCGTCCGGGGGGGTCTAGCCACAGATACGCAGTATTTT. This chain connects TRBV29-1 to TRBJ2-3; 8 nucleotides agree with TRBD2. CDR1 is SQVTM and CDR2 is ANQGSEA in the germline V gene. The CDR3 loop spans 14 amino acids. Trimming at V came to 6 bases and at J to 2 bases, leaving 7 bases not matched to a gene.

V and J are TRBV6-1 and TRBJ2-5; TRBD1 matches at 7 bases. Gene TRBJ2-7 matches the end of the DNA better, so the J call may be wrong. CDR1 and CDR2 (germline): MNHNS, SASEGT. CDR3 length: 15 amino acids. The CDR3 nucleotides are TGTGCCAGCAGAGATCATAGGACAGGATTCGACGAGCAGTACTTC. Protein sequence: CASRDHRTGFDEQYF.

The chain's CDR3 is CASSLQGYNEQFF. DNA for the CDR3: TGTGCCAGCAGCTTACAGGGGTACAATGAGCAGTTCTTC. This chain connects TRBV7-9 to TRBJ2-1; D is perhaps TRBD1 (6 bases). The ends were cut back, 2 bases at V and 4 bases at J, with 6 bases in the middle. Germline values: CDR1 SEHNR, CDR2 FQNEAQ (reference sequence). The CDR3 is 13 amino acids. Together with reference TRBV7-9 and TRBJ2-1, the CDR3 gives the full variable domain: DTGVSQNPRHKITKRGQNVTFRCDPISEHNRLYWYRQTLGQGPEFLTYFQNEAQLEKSRLLSDRFSAERPKGSFSTLEIQRTEQGDSAMYLCASSLQGYNEQFFGPGTRLTVL.

The chain is built from TRBV6-1 and TRBJ2-7; possibly TRBD2 for D (5 bases). CDR1 is MNHNS and CDR2 is SASEGT in the germline V gene. The CDR3 has 10 residues. Trimming pared 6 bases from V and 7 bases from J, leaving 7 bases between. As DNA, the CDR3 is TGTGCCAGCAGGGACTGGGAGCAGTACTTC. Encoded protein: CASRDWEQYF.

The V and J genes are TRBV6-4 and TRBJ2-2; D is unclear. Trimming cost V 3 bases and J 4 bases, with 3 bases left between them. This CDR3 region has 12 residues. Germline CDR1 and CDR2: MRHNA and SNTAGT. CDR3 in amino acids: CASSESTGELFF. The CDR3 bases are TGTGCCAGCAGTGAGAGCACCGGGGAGCTGTTTTTT.

The chain has TRBV30 and TRBJ2-3, with 8 nucleotides matching TRBD1. V was clipped by 5 bases and J by 2 bases; unmatched bases: 9. The CDR3 loop spans 15 amino acids. The germline gives CDR1 GTSNPN, CDR2 SVGIG (reference sequence). In DNA, the CDR3 is TGTGCCTGGGGACAGCAGGGGGCTTACACAGATACGCAGTATTTT. This sequence encodes CAWGQQGAYTDTQYF.

CDR3 amino acids: CRAETQYF. The CDR3 nucleotides are TGCAGGGCAGAGACCCAGTACTTC. This chain connects TRBV20-1 to TRBJ2-5; no clear D gene. In germline, CDR1 is DFQATT, CDR2 SNEGSKA (reference sequence). This CDR3 region has 8 residues.